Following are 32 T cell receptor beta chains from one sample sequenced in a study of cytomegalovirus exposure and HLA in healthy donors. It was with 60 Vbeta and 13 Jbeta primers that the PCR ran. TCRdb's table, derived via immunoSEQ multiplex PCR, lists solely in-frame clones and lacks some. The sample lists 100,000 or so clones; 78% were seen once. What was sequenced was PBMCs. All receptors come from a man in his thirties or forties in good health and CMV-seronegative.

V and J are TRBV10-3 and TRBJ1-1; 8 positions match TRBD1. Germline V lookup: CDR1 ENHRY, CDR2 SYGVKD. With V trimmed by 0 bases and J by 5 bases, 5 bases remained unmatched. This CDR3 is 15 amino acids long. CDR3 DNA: TGTGCCATCAGTGAGTCGACAGGGGTTGGTACTGAAGCTTTCTTT. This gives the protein CAISESTGVGTEAFF.

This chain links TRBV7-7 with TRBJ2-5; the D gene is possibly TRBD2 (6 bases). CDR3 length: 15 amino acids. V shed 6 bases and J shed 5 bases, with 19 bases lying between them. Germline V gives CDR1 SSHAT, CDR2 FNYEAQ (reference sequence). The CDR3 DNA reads TGTGCCAGCAGTACACGGAGGCTAGCGTCCGAGACCCAGTACTTC. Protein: CASSTRRLASETQYF.

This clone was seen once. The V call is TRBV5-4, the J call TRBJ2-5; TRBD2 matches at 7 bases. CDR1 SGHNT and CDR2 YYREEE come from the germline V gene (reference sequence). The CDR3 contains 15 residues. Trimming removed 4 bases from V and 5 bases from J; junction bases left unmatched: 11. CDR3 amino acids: CASSPGGRAYETQYF. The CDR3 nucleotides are TGTGCCAGCAGCCCCGGGGGGAGGGCCTATGAGACCCAGTACTTC.

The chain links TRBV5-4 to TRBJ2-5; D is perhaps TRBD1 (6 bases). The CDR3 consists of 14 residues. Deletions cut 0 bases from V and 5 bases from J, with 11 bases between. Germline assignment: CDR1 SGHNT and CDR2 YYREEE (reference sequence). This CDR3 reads CASSLGPGAETQYF. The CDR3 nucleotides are TGTGCCAGCAGCTTGGGGCCAGGGGCGGAGACCCAGTACTTC.

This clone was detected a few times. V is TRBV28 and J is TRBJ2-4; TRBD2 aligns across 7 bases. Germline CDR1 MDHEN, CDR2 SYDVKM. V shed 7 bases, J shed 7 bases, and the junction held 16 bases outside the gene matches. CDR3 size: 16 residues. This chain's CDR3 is CASTDGWGGGVNIQYF. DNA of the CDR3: TGTGCCAGCACCGACGGCTGGGGGGGTGGGGTTAACATTCAGTACTTC.

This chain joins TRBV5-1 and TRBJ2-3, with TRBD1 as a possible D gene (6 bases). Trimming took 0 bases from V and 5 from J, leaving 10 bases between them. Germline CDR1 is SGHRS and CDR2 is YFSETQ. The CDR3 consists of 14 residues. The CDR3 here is CASSLAAGEDTQYF. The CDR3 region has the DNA TGCGCCAGCAGCTTGGCCGCAGGGGAAGATACGCAGTATTTT.

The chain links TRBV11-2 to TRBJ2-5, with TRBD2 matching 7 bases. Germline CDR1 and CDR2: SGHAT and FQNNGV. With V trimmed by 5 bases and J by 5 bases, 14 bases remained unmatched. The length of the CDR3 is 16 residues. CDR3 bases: TGTGCCAGCAGCCCACTTGGGGGGGGATCCTCCGAGACCCAGTACTTC. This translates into CASSPLGGGSSETQYF.

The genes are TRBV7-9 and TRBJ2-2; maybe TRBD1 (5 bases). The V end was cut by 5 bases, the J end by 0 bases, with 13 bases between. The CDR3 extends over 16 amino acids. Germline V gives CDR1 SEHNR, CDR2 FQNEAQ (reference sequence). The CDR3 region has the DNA TGTGCCAGCAGCCCTGACAGCTCTTCGAACACCGGGGAGCTGTTTTTT. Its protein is CASSPDSSSNTGELFF.

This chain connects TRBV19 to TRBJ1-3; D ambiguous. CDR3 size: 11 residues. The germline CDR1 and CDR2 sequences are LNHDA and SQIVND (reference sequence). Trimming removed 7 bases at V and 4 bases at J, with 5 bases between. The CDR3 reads CASNLGNTIYF. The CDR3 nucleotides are TGTGCCAGTAATCTGGGAAACACCATATATTTT.

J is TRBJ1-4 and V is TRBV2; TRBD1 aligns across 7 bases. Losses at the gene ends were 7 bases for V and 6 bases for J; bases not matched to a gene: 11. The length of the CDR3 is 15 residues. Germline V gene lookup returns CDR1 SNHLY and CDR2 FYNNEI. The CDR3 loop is CASNRDGDSYEKLFF. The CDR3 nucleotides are TGTGCCAGCAACCGAGACGGGGACAGTTATGAAAAACTGTTTTTT.

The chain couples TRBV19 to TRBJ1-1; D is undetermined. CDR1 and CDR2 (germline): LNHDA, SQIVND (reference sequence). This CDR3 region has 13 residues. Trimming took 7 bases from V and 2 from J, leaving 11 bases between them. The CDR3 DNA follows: TGTGCCAGTAACTGGCAGACTAACACTGAAGCTTTCTTT. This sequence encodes CASNWQTNTEAFF.

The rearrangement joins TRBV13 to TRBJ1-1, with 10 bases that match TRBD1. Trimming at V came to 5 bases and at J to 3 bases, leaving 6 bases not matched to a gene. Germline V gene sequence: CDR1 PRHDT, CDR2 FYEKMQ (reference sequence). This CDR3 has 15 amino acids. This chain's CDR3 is CASSPGQGLDTEAFF. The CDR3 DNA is TGTGCCAGCAGCCCGGGACAGGGGTTGGACACTGAAGCTTTCTTT.

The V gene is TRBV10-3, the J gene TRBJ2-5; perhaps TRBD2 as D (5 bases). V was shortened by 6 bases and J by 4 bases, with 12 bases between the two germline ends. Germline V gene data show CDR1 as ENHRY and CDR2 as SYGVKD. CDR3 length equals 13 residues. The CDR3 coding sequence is TGTGCCATCAGCCCGGCCGCGGGAGAGACCCAGTACTTC. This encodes CAISPAAGETQYF.

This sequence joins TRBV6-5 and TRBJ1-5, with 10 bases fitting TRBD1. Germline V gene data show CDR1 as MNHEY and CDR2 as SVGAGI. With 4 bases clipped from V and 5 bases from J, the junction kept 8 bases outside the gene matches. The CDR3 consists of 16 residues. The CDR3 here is CASSLGGTGVDQPQHF. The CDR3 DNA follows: TGTGCCAGCAGTTTAGGAGGGACAGGGGTCGATCAGCCCCAGCATTTT.

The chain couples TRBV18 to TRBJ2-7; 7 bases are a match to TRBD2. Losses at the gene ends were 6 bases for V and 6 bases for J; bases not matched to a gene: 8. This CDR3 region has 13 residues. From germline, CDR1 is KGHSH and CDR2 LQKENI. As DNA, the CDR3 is TGTGCCAGCTCCCCCAGGGAGGGAGGCGAGCAGTACTTC. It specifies CASSPREGGEQYF.

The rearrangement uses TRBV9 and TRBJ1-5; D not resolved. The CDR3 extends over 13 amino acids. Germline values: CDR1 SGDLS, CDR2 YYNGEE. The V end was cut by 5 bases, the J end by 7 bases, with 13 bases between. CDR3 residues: CASSLSPEQPQHF. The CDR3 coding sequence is TGTGCCAGCAGTCTAAGTCCCGAGCAGCCCCAGCATTTT.

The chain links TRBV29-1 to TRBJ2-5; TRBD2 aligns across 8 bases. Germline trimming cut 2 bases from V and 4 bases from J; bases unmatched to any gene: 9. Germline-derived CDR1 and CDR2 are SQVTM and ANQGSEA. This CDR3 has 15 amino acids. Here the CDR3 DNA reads TGCAGCGTTGAAAAGCGCCCGGGGGGGCCAGAGACCCAGTACTTC. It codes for CSVEKRPGGPETQYF. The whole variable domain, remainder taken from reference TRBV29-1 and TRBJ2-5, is SAVISQKPSRDICQRGTSLTIQCQVDSQVTMMFWYRQQPGQSLTLIATANQGSEATYESGFVIDKFPISRPNLTFSTLTVSNMSPEDSSIYLCSVEKRPGGPETQYFGPGTRLLVL.

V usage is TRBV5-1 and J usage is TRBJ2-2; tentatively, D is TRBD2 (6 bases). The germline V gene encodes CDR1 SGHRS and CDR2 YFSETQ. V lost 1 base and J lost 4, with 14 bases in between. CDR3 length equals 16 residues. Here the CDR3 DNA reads TGCGCCAGCAGCTTGTCTCTAGCGTCGGCCACCGGGGAGCTGTTTTTT. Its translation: CASSLSLASATGELFF.

The CDR3 sequence is CASSLQNSYEQYF. Written as DNA, the CDR3 is TGTGCCAGCAGCTTACAGAATTCCTACGAGCAGTACTTC. The chain has TRBV13 and TRBJ2-7; D uncertain. Germline values: CDR1 PRHDT, CDR2 FYEKMQ (reference sequence). The CDR3 loop spans 13 amino acids. V lost 2 bases to trimming and J lost 1 base, with 6 bases between them. The full variable domain, with the rest looked up from reference TRBV13 and TRBJ2-7, is AAGVIQSPRHLIKEKRETATLKCYPIPRHDTVYWYQQGPGQDPQFLISFYEKMQSDKGSIPDRFSAQQFSDYHSELNMSSLELGDSALYFCASSLQNSYEQYFGPGTRLTVT.

The CDR3 nucleotides are TGTGCCAGCACGGTGCGGCGAAGCTCCTACGAGCAGTACTTC. It codes for CASTVRRSSYEQYF. The J gene is TRBJ2-7, the V gene TRBV6-1; D is ambiguous. There are 14 residues in the CDR3. V was pared by 7 bases and J by 0 bases, with 13 bases between. Germline V gene lookup returns CDR1 MNHNS and CDR2 SASEGT.

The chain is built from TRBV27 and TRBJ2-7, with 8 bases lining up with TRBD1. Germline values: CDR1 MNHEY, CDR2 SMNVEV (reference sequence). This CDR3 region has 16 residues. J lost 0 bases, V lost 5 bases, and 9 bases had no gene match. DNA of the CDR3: TGTGCCAGCAGTGCAGCCGCAGGGGGCACCTCCTACGAGCAGTACTTC. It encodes CASSAAAGGTSYEQYF.

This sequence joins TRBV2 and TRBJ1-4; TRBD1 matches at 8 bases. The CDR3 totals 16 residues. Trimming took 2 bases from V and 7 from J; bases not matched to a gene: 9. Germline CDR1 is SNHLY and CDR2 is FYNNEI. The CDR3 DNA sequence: TGTGCCAGCAGTGAAACGGACAGGGTTTCTTTTGAAAAACTGTTTTTT. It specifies CASSETDRVSFEKLFF.

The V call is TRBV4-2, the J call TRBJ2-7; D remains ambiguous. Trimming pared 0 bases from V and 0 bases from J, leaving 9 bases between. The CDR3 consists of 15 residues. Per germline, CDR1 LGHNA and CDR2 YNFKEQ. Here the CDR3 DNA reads TGTGCCAGCAGCCAAGAATTGTCCGGCTCCTACGAGCAGTACTTC. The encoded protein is CASSQELSGSYEQYF.

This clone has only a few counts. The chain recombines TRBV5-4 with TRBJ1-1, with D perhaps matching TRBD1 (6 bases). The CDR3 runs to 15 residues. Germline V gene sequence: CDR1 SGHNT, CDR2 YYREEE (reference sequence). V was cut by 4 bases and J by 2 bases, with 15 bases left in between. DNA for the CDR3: TGTGCCAGCAGCCATCCGGGACAAAAAAACACTGAAGCTTTCTTT. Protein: CASSHPGQKNTEAFF.

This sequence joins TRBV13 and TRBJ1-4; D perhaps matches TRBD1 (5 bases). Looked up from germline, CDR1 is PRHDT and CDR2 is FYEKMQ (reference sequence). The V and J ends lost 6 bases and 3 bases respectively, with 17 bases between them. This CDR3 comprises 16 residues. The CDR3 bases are TGTGCCAGCAGACGAAAAGTCGACAGCCCTAATGAAAAACTGTTTTTT. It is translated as CASRRKVDSPNEKLFF.

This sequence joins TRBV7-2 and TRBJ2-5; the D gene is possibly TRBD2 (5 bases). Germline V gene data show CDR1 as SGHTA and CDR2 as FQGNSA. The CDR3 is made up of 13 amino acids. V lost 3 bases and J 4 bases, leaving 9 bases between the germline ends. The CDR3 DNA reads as TGTGCCAGCAGCTTTCGGGGTGCAGAGACCCAGTACTTC. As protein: CASSFRGAETQYF.

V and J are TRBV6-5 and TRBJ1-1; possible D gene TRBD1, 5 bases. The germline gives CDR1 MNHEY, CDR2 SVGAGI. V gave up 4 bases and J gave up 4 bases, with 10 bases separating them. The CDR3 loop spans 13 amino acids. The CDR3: CASSSIRGTEAFF. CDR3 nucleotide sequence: TGTGCCAGCAGTTCAATAAGGGGCACTGAAGCTTTCTTT.

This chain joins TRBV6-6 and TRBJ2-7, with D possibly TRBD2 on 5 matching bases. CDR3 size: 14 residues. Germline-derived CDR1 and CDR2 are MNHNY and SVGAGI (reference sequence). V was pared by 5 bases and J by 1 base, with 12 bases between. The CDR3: CASSRPGISYEQYF. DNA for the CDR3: TGTGCCAGCAGTCGACCGGGGATTTCCTACGAGCAGTACTTC.

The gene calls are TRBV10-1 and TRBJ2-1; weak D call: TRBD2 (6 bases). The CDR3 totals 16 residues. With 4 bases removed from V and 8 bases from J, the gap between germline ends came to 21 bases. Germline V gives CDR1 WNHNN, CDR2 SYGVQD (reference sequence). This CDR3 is CASSANRDPAGDEQFF. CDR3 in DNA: TGCGCCAGCAGTGCAAACCGGGACCCAGCGGGCGATGAGCAGTTCTTC.

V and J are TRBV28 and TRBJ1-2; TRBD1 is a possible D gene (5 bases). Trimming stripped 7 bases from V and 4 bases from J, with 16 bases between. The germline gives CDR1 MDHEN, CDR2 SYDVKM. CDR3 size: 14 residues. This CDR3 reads CASTSDTGFYGYTF. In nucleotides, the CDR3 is TGTGCCAGCACCTCGGACACGGGTTTCTATGGCTACACCTTC.

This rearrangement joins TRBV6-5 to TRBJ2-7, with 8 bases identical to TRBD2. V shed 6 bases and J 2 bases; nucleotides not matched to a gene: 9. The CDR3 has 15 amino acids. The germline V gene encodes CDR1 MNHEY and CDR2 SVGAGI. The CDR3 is CASSPLAGLTYEQYF. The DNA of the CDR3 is TGTGCCAGCAGCCCTCTAGCGGGCCTTACCTACGAGCAGTACTTC.

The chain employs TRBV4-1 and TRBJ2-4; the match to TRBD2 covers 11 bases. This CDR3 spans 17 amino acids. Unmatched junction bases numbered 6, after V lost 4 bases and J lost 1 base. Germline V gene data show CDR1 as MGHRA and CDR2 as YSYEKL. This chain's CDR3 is CASSLLAGVSAKNIQYF. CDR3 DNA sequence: TGCGCCAGCAGCCTACTAGCGGGAGTCTCTGCCAAAAACATTCAGTACTTC.